This T cell receptor (beta chain) is from a study of blood T cell repertoires in COVID-19. On the study more broadly: Acute-phase and convalescent COVID-19 samples originated in the United States, Italy and Spain.

This study enrolled people aged about 18 to 90 from approximately 25 US geographic areas. Each participant's cohort was designated according to participant-reported clinical history. Original handling: Using reference gene primer amplification, nucleated cell counts were estimated. Sequencing was performed with immunoSEQ multiplex PCR; in TCRdb, only in-frame clones are kept and a portion is missing. V, J and clone size were drawn from that table, and D and trimming were deduced from the DNA. The repertoire includes about 220,000 clones, over 75% of them detected once, and about 3.3% sits in the top ten. The CDR3 is 13 residues long. Per germline, CDR1 MNHEY and CDR2 SMNVEV (reference sequence). V lost 3 bases, J lost 6 bases, and 11 bases lay in between.

The clonotype originates from a woman aged 18-30 years in a cohort exposed to, infected with or recovered from COVID-19 (not recorded which). The chain combines TRBV27 with TRBJ1-1; D is perhaps TRBD1 (5 bases). The sequencing sample was made of PBMCs or T cells enriched from blood (not recorded which). The CDR3 protein is CASSLVGASEAFF. Here the CDR3 DNA reads TGTGCCAGCAGTTTGGTAGGGGCCTCTGAAGCTTTCTTT.